The following is a T cell receptor (beta chain) sequence with its context. Its antigen is not yet known. Base qualities are not recorded, but no much larger clone differs from it by a single base. The data originate from a study of identical twins (dated by TCRdb to 2016 to 2018). Context from the whole study: The study deep-sequenced TCR alpha and beta repertoires from monozygotic twins, unrelated adults of various ages and cord blood to test whether fetal clonotypes persist. Replicate twin experiments were performed at different times using different library preparation protocols to rule out contamination. General findings and caveats noted by the study authors: Abundant cord blood beta clonotypes carried fewer insertions; young adult naive repertoires showed a weaker similar trend, while memory repertoires showed none. Zero-insertion analyses could be partly confounded by invariant T cells such as MAIT and iNKT, though diverse VJ usage argued against such confounding for most clonotypes. A weaker excess of twin sharing was found in beta out-of-frame sequences because the signal-to-noise ratio was lowered by fewer shared sequences. In monozygotic twins, out-of-frame TCR alpha sharing was systematically underestimated by recombination models, although the models agreed with sharing between unrelated individuals. Compared with coincidental sharing between unrelated individuals, out-of-frame TCR alpha sequences shared between twins showed an excess of sequences with low generation probability. Conclusions relied on cross-sectional statistical analysis, since the same donors could not be followed over many years.

Library prep was done by 5' RACE. The sequencing machine was an Illumina HiSeq 2000. A universal primer binding site was added through template switching, and the final cDNA carried a unique molecular identifier so that TCR cDNA molecules could be counted accurately. First-strand cDNA for TCR alpha and beta chains was synthesized from specific primers in the conserved constant-segment region. Each cDNA library was double barcoded, with a SMART-Mk sample barcode plus Illumina barcodes, to control for contamination. TruSeq adapter sequences, together with Illumina sample barcodes, were added in two successive PCR steps. The TCR alpha and beta cDNA libraries were sequenced on the Illumina HiSeq platform using custom primers. The published analysis was carried out like this. Unique molecular identifiers were extracted from raw reads with MiGEC, and CDR3 positions were determined with MiXCR. Recombination models were inferred per individual with the repgenHMM and IGoR tools using an EM algorithm. The analysis of shared clonotypes was done with the tcR package in R, with sharing normalized by the product of cloneset sizes. To study raw recombination without the effects of thymic and clonal selection, out-of-frame nonproductive sequences were analyzed. In-frame beta chains were kept once TCRdb had trimmed the public reads at Q25 with fastp and called clones with MiXCR. For every CDR3 protein sequence, its rows merge into one entry that carries the most common genes and DNA. V and J calls and clone size were set by TCRdb, not the authors. The sample data list roughly 540,000 distinct CDR3 sequences, and less than 25% of these were observed just once. Roughly 0.9% of the sample rests with the top ten.

All donors were healthy Caucasians. Three pairs of female monozygotic twins, all aged roughly 18 to 30 years, were included in the twin cohort. Positive isolation kits from Invitrogen were used to isolate CD4+ and CD8+ T cell populations. The junction shows trimming of 5 bases on V and 1 base on J, and the gene matches do not reach 8 bases of it. Measured from the cysteine to the phenylalanine, the CDR3 is 14 residues long. CDR3 DNA only is kept here, 42 bases in frame from base 1. The germline V gene (reference sequence) yields DFQATT for CDR1 and SNEGSKA for CDR2. The data were also submitted as part of a second study, on T cells expressing NK-cell markers. Drawing on the second study: In sorted CD3+CD56+NKG2C+, CD3+CD56+NKG2C- and CD3+CD56-NKG2C+ T-cell subsets from several donors, TCR beta-chain repertoires were profiled. Of the eight sequenced donors, seven were found to be HCMV-seropositive and one was found to be HCMV-seronegative. In several experiments an anti-gammadeltaTCR antibody was added to restrict sorting to alphabetaTCR-expressing T cells. In more than five donors, the dominant CD3+CD56+NKG2C+ clonotypes ranked among the top 10 CD8+ clonotypes, making up about 1.0-7.5% of CD8+ T cells. Those dominant clonotypes were again the most abundant among CD3+CD56-NKG2C+ cells in a few donors, at roughly 25-60.1%. Whether the expanded NKG2C-expressing T cell clones were specific for HCMV antigens was left unclear. Randomly selected healthy volunteers, three men and five women, were used as the eight sequenced donors. HCMV-specific IgG was detected in serum with a commercial ELISA kit to determine HCMV serostatus. MIGEC was used to demultiplex reads and group reads by UMI, and MiTCR was used to assemble and quantify clonotypes. Only TCR cDNA sequences supported by at least two reads were kept to exclude erroneous sequences. The tcR package was used for downstream repertoire analysis, and clonotypes were matched between fractions using CDR3 nucleotide sequence together with V segment. VDJmatch was used to annotate antigen specificity against VDJdb, with one amino acid substitution in CDR3 allowed.

Material: CD4+ T cells sorted from blood. The source is a young woman in good health. Recombination joined TRBV20-1 with TRBJ2-7, with 7 junctional bases fitting TRBD1. The DNA is TGCAGTGCTGATACAGGGGAAGGGTCCTACGAGCAGTACTTC. Its translation is CSADTGEGSYEQYF.